The TCR beta chain described here comes from a study of post-analysis software for immune sequencing data. Study details: Progressive-relapsing, secondary progressive and relapsing-remitting multiple sclerosis were among the disease courses included. Study-wide results and limits: When the samples were clustered directly with F measure, those that had been prepared in the same batch showed strong co-clustering. Five or six TRBV segments appeared more often in patients than in controls, and TRBV5-6, TRBV5-1 and TRBV20-1 were among these. Significantly decreased normalized Chao1 diversity was recorded for multiple sclerosis patients relative to controls.

CDR3 length: 15 residues. Unmatched junction bases numbered 12, after V lost 2 bases and J lost 11 bases. The germline V gene has CDR1 MNHNS and CDR2 SASEGT. Unique molecular identifiers featured in each of the TCR beta cDNA libraries. Researchers reported 550,000 or so cDNA molecules coming from roughly 0.93 to 9.6 million T cells. In TCRdb, the PCR reads were re-called with MiXCR into one record per CDR3 protein. This sample has about 200,000 distinct CDR3 sequences, with around 29% found just once. Regarding this clonotype: The target antigen is unknown. A much larger clone is a single base away; this may be a read error. This CDR3 is missing its conserved last phenylalanine or tryptophan, likely due to a read error.

Source material: blood. The receptor comes from a girl under 18 with multiple sclerosis. The chain links TRBV6-1 to TRBJ2-1; TRBD2 matches at 7 bases. The CDR3 is CASSEWSGGGTKQFV. CDR3 nucleotides: TGTGCCAGCAGTGAATGGAGTGGGGGGGGGACCAAGCAGTTCGTC.